The entry that follows covers one TCR beta chain sequence. Its antigen is unidentified. This record belongs to a study of brain T cells in children with intractable seizures. Overall study findings and caveats: Only CDR3 sequence similarity suggested viral specificity, without known HCMV serostatus. Pre- and post-surgery blood differed in depth, so pre-surgery absences may be undersampling.

Repertoires were generated with immunoSEQ multiplex PCR, while TCRdb's copy carries only in-frame clones and drops some. The sample records 60,000 to 85,000 clones, 85% to 95% being singletons. The CDR3 spans 14 residues. V was pared by 0 bases and J by 4 bases, with 8 bases between. Germline V gives CDR1 MNHEY, CDR2 SVGAGI. Surgery cases with the highest brain T cell transcript signatures were chosen for sequencing. Pre-surgery treatment included at least one anti-epileptic drug. Sequences were derived from peripheral blood, sampled at surgery. This clonotype was obtained from a boy in the first two years of life with tuberous sclerosis and intractable seizures. This chain connects TRBV6-5 to TRBJ2-3, with a tentative D call TRBD1 (6 bases). The CDR3 loop reads CASSYSQGPDTQYF. DNA for the CDR3: TGTGCCAGCAGTTACTCGCAGGGGCCAGATACGCAGTATTTT.